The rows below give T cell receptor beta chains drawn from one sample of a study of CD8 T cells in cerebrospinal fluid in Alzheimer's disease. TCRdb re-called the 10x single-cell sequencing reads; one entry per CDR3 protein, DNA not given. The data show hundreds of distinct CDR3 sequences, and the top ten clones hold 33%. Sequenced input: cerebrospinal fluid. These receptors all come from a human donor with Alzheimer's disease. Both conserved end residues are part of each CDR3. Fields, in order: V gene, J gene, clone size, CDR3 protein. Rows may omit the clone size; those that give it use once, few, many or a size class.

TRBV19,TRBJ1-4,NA,CASTPGGSTNEKLFF
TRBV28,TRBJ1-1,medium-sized,CASSKGGSNAEAFF
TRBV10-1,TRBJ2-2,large,CASSEGRVKLFF
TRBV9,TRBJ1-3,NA,CASSVAGHGNTIYF
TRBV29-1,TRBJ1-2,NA,CSGRTGDDYGYTF
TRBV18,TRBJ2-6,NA,CASSQAGAGANVLTF
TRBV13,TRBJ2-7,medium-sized,CASSLGGEGSPEQYF
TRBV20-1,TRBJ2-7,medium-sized,CSATRRTSGDLEQYF
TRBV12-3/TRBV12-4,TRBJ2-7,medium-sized,CASGAAVGDDEQYF
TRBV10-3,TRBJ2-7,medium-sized,CAIGSGLDEQYF
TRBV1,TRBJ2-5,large,CTSSQIPVTGGGCQETQYF
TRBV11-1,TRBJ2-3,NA,CASSLGGGAVYTQYF
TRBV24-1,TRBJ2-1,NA,CATSDRRALNEQFF
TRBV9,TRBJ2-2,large,CASSTRGQPGELFF
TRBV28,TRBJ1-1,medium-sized,CASSSEGAAEAFF
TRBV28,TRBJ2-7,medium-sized,CASRTVSYEQYF
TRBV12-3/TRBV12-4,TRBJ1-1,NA,CASSLAGHNTEAFF
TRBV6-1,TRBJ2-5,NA,CASTPTVQETQYF
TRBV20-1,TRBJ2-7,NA,CSARGQTYEQYF
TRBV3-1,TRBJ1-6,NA,CASSQSSPLHF
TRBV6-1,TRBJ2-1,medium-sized,CASTRGLAGDNEQFF
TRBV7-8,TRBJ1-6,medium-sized,CASSVGSYNSPLHF
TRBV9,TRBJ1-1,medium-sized,CASSIQGDTEAFF
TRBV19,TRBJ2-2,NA,CASSMSLAGTGELFF
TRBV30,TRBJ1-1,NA,CAWGGAPTEAFF
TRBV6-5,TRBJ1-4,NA,CASSYSGQRLGEKLFF
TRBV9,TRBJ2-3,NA,CASTLTARGADTQYF
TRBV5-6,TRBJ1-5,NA,CASSLAGTLSNQPQHF
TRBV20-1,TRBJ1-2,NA,CSASPNYGYTF
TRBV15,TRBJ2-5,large,CATSRDRAQGKTQYF
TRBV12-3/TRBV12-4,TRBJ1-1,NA,CASRADRGPTEAFF
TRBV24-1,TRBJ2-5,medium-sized,CATPGGEEETQYF
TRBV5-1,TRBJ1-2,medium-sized,CASSFNSPGYGYTF
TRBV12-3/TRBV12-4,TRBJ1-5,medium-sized,CASTTAGQPQHF
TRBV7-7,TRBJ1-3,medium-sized,CASSPDTPSSGNTIYF
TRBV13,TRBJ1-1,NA,CASSLFGRGGTEAFF
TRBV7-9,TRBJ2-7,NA,CASSLWEGEQYF
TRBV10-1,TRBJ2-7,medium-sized,CASSERGSEQYF
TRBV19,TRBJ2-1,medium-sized,CASSREGGGSINEQFF
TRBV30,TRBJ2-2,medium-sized,CAWKGYYTGELFF
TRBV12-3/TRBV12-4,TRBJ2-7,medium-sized,CASSLARGAYEQYF
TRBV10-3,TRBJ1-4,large,CAIRPGQGDEKLFF
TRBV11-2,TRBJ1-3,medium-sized,CASTSGGTGNTIYF
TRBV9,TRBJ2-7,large,CASSVVDGSEQYF
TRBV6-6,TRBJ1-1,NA,CASSLSGFEAFF
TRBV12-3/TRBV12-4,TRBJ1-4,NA,CASSPLRGVGLFF
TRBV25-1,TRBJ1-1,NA,CASSAGTAEAFF
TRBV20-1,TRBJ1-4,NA,CSAREDHDQATNEKLFF
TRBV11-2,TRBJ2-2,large,CASSFRLAGSGELFF
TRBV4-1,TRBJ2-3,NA,CASSQVSGGTDTQYF
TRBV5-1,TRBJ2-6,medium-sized,CASSYQGPGANVLTF
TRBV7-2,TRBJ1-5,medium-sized,CASSPRDGYQPQHF
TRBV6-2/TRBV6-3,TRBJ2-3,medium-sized,CASRVAGGDTQYF
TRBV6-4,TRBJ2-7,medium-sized,CASSDSTGAHEQYF